What follows is one T cell receptor beta chain and its context. Its antigen is not identified. Data came from immunoSEQ multiplex PCR; TCRdb stores just in-frame clones and leaves some out. In the table there are about 100,000 clones, roughly 85% of which are singletons. Germline V lookup: CDR1 LGHDT, CDR2 YNNKEL (reference sequence). The ends lost 5 bases at V and 8 bases at J; junction bases unmatched: 5. CDR3 length equals 14 residues. Samples with a second dose at about 4 or about 12 weeks were pooled together. The entry originates in a study of T cell responses to AZD1222 COVID-19 vaccine. The study's findings and limits: Clonal diversity may have been underestimated, and the donors were mostly white British, with more females than males.

The material was peripheral blood, obtained 28 days after the second AZD1222 dose. The J gene is TRBJ1-6, the V gene TRBV3-1 (or the pseudogene TRBV3-2), with TRBD1 matching over 8 bases. The origin of this receptor is an adult who received the AZD1222 COVID-19 vaccine. The CDR3 bases are TGTGCCAGCAGCTCGGGACAGGAGTATTCACCCCTCCACTTT. Its translation is CASSSGQEYSPLHF.